A single T cell receptor beta chain is shown here with its context. The target antigen is unknown. Repertoires were generated with immunoSEQ multiplex PCR, while TCRdb's copy carries only in-frame clones and drops some. The table shows tens of thousands of clones, with roughly 90% occurring only once. This sample was taken from a study of graft-versus-host responses after intestinal transplantation. Study as a whole: Every recipient had anti-thymocyte globulin induction and about three years of tacrolimus plus steroids. Study findings and constraints: Individuals carrying graft-donor T cell macrochimerism showed high graft-versus-host to host-versus-graft clonal ratios in allografts.

The CDR3 is 14 residues long. Germline CDR1 is MNHEY and CDR2 is SVGAGI. Trimming at V came to 5 bases and at J to 4 bases, leaving 6 bases not matched to a gene. The TCR was taken from a human donor who received an intestinal transplant. This sample comprised unstimulated CD4+ T cells sorted from spleen or lymph node cells, obtained before intestinal transplant. The chain links TRBV6-5 to TRBJ2-7; TRBD1 matches 9 bases. CDR3 in amino acids: CASSRTGGGYEQYF. DNA of the CDR3: TGTGCCAGCAGTCGAACAGGGGGCGGGTACGAGCAGTACTTC.